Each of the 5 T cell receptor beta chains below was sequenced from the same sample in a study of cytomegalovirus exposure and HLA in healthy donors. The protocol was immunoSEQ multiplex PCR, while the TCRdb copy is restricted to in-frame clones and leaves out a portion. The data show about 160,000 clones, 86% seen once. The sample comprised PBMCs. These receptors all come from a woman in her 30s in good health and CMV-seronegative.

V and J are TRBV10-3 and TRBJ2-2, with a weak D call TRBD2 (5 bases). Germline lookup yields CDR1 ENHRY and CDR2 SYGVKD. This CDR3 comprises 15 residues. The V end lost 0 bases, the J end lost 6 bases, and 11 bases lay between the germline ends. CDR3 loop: CAISESRVFAGELFF. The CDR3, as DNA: TGTGCCATCAGTGAGTCGCGGGTCTTTGCCGGGGAGCTGTTTTTT.

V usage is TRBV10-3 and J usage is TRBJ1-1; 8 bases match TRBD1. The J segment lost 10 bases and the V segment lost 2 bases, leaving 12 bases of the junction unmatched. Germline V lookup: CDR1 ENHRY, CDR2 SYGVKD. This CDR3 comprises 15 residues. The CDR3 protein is CAISEKAGQGAGAFF. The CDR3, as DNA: TGTGCCATCAGTGAGAAGGCGGGGCAGGGGGCAGGAGCTTTCTTT.

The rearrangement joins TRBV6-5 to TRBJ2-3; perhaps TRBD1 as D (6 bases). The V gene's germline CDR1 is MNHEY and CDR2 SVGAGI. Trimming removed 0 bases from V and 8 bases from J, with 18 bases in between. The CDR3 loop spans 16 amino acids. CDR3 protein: CASSYSGTRGLGTQYF. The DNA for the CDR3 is TGTGCCAGCAGTTACTCTGGGACAAGGGGGTTGGGTACGCAGTATTTT.

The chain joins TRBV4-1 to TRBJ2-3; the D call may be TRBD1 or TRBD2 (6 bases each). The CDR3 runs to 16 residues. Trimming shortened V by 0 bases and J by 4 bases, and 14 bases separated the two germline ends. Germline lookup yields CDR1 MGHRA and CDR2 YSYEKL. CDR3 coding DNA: TGCGCCAGCAGCCAAGATCCCCGGGGGCCTGCAGATACGCAGTATTTT. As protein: CASSQDPRGPADTQYF.

The CDR3 loop reads CASSLAGTGGRNNQPQHF. The CDR3 bases are TGTGCCAGCAGTTTAGCCGGGACAGGGGGACGGAACAATCAGCCCCAGCATTTT. The chain recombines TRBV27 with TRBJ1-5; 11 nucleotides match TRBD1. The length of the CDR3 is 18 residues. Trimming at V came to 2 bases and at J to 3 bases, leaving 9 bases not matched to a gene. Germline V gives CDR1 MNHEY, CDR2 SMNVEV (reference sequence).